Sequencing of this TCR beta chain was carried out in a study of CD8+CD57+ T cells in acquired aplastic anemia. General study points: Overlapping CD8+ CDR3 repertoires of patients and controls contained roughly 27 shared sequences.

Trimming took 5 bases from V and 7 from J, leaving 10 bases between them. The germline gives CDR1 KGHDR, CDR2 SFDVKD. The CDR3 contains 13 residues. Patients chosen for sequencing had shown CD8+CD57+ cell expansion by flow cytometry. As a group, the patients uniformly had severe acquired aplastic anemia. At blood sampling, none of the patients had yet received therapy. According to the study, genomic DNA was the template for TCR beta VDJ and CDR3 profiling. One entry per CDR3 protein results from TCRdb running MiXCR on the reads. The profile covers approximately 190,000 distinct CDR3 sequences, with around half appearing a single time and over 7.5% taken by the ten largest. Only a few counts were recorded for this clonotype. Antigen: not known.

The gene calls are TRBV24-1 and TRBJ2-2, with no clear D. Material for sequencing was sorted CD4+, CD8+, or CD8+CD57+ T cells (not recorded which) from PBMCs. The clonotype was recovered from a human donor with aplastic anemia. CDR3 sequence reads: CATSAYVGGELFF. In nucleotides, the CDR3 is TGTGCCACCAGTGCTTATGTCGGCGGGGAGCTGTTTTTT.